This T cell receptor beta chain was observed in a study of siplizumab effects on memory and regulatory T cells. The V and J ends lost 5 bases and 4 bases, in that order; junction bases with no gene match: 4. Germline V gene sequence: CDR1 SGDLS, CDR2 YYNGEE. The CDR3 spans 13 residues. TCRdb's copy holds only in-frame clones and misses some; the assay was immunoSEQ multiplex PCR. The sample consists of 100,000 to 110,000 clones, 91% of them appearing once. The receptor was isolated from a human donor in good health. V usage is TRBV9 and J usage is TRBJ1-2; 8 nucleotides align to TRBD1. Sequencing used CD4+ T cells sorted from blood. CDR3 amino acids: CASRKTGAYGYTF. The CDR3 DNA reads as TGTGCCAGCAGAAAGACAGGGGCCTATGGCTACACCTTC.